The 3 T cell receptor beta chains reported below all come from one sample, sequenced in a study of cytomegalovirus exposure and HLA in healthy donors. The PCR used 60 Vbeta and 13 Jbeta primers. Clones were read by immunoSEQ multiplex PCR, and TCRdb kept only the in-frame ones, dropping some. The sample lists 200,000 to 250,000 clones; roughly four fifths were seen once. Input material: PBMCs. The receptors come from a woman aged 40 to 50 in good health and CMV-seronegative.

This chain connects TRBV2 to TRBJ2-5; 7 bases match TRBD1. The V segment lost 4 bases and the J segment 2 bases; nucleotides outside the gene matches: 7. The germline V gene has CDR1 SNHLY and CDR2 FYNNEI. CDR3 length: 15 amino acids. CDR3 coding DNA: TGTGCCAGCAGTGGAACAGGGGCCGTACAAGAGACCCAGTACTTC. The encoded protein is CASSGTGAVQETQYF.

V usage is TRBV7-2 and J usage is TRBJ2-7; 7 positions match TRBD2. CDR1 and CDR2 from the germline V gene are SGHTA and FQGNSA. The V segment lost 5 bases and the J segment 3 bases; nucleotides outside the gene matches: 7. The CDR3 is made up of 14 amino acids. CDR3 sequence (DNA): TGTGCCAGCAGCGCGTGGGCGGGAGTCTACGAGCAGTACTTC. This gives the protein CASSAWAGVYEQYF. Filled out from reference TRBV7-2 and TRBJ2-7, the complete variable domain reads GAGVSQSPSNKVTEKGKDVELRCDPISGHTALYWYRQSLGQGLEFLIYFQGNSAPDKSGLPSDRFSAERTGGSVSTLTIQRTQQEDSAVYLCASSAWAGVYEQYFGPGTRLTVT.

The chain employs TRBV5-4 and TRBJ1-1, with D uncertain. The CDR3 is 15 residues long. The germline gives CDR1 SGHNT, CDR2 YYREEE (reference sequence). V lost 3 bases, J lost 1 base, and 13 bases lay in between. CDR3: CASSSPRGSNTEAFF. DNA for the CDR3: TGTGCCAGCAGCTCCCCCCGGGGATCGAACACTGAAGCTTTCTTT.